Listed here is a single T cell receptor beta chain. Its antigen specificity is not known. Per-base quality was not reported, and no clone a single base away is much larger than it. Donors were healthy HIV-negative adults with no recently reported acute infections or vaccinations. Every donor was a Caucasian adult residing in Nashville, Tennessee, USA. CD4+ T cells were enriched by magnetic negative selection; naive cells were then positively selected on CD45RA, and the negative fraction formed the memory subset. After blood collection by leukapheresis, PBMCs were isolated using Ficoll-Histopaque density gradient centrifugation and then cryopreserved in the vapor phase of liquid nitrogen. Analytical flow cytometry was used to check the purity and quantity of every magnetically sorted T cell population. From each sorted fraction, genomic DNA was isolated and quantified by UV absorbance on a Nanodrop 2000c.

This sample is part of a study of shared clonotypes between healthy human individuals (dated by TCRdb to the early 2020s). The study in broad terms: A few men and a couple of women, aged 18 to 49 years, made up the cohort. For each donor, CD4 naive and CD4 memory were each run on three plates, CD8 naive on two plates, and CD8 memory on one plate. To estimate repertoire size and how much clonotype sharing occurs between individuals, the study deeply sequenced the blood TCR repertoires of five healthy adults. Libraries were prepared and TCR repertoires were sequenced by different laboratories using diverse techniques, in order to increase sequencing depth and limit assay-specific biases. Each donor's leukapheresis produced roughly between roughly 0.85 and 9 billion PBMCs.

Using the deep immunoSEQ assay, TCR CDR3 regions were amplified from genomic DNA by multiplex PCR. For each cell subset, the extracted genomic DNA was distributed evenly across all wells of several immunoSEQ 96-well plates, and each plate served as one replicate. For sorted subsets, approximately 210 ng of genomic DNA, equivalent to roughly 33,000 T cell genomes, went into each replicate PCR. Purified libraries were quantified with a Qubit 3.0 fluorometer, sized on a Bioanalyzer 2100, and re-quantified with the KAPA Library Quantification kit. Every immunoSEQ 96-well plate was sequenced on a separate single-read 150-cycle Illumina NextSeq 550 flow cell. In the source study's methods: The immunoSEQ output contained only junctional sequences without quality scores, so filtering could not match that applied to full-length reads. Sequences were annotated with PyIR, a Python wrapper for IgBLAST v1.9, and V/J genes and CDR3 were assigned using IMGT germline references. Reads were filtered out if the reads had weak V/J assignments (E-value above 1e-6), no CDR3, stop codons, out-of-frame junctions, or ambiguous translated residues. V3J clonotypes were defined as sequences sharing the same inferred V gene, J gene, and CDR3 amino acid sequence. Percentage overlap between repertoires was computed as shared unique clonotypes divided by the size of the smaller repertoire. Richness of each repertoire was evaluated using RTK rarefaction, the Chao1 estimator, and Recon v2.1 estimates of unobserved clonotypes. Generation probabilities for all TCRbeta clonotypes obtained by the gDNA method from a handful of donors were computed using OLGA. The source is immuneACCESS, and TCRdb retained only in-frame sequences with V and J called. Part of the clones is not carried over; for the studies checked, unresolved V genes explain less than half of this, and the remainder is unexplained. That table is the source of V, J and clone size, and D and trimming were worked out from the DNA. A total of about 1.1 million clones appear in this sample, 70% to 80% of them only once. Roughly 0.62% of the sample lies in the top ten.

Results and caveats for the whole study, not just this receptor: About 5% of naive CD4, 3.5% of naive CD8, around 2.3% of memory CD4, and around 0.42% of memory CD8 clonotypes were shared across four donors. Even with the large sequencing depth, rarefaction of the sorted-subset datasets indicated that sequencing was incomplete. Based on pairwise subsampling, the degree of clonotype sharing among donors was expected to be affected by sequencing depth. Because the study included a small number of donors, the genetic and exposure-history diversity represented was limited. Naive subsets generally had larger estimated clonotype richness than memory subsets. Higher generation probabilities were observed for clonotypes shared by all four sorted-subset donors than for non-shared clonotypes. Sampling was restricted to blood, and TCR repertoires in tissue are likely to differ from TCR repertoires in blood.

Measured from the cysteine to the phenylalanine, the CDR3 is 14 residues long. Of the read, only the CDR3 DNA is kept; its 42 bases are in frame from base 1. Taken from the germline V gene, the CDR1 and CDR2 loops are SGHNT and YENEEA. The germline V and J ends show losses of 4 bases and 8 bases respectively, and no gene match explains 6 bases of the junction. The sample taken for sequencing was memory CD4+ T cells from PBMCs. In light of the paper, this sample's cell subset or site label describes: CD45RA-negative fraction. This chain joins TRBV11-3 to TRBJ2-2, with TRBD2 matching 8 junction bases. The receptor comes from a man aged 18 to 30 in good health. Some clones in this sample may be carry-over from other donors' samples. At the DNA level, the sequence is TGTGCCAGCAGCTCCGGGACTAGTTCTGGGGAGCTGTTTTTT. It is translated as CASSSGTSSGELFF.